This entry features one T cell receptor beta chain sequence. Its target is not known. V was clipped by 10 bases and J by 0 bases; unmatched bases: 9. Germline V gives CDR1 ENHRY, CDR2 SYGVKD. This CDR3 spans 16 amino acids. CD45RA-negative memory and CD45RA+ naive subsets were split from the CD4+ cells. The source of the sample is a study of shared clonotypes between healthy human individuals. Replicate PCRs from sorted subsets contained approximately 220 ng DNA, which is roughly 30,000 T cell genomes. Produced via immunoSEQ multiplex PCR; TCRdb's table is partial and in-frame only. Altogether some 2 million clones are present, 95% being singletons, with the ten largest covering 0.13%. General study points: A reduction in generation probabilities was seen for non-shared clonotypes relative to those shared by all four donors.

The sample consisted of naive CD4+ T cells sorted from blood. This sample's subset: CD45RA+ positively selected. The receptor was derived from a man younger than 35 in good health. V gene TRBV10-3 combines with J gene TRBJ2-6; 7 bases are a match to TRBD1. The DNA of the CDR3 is TGTGCCACCGGGGACAGAACCCTCTCTGGGGCCAACGTCCTGACTTTC. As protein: CATGDRTLSGANVLTF.